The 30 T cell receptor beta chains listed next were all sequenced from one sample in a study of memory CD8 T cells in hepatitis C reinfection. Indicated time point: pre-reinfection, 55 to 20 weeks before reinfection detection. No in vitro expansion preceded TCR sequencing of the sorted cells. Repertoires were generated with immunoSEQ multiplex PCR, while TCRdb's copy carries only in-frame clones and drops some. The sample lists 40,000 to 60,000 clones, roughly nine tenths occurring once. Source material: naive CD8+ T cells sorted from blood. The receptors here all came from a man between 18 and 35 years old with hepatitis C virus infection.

The CDR3 here is CASSLRGSPDTQYF. The CDR3 nucleotides are TGTGCCAGCAGCCTCAGGGGGAGCCCAGATACGCAGTATTTT. This chain uses TRBV11-2 with TRBJ2-3; 7 nucleotides line up with TRBD1. The CDR3 runs to 14 residues. With 5 bases clipped from V and 4 bases from J, the junction kept 6 bases outside the gene matches. Germline V gives CDR1 SGHAT, CDR2 FQNNGV.

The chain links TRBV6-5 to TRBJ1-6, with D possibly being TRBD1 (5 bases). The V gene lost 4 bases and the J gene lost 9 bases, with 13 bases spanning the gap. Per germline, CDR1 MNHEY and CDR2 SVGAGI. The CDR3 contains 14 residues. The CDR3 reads CASSWAGSGSPLHF. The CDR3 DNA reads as TGTGCCAGCAGTTGGGCAGGGTCAGGTTCACCCCTCCACTTT.

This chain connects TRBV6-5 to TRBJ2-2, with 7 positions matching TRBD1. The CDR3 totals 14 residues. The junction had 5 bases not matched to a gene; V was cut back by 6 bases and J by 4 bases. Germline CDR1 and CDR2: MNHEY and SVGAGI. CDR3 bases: TGTGCCAGCAGCACAGGGGATGTCACCGGGGAGCTGTTTTTT. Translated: CASSTGDVTGELFF.

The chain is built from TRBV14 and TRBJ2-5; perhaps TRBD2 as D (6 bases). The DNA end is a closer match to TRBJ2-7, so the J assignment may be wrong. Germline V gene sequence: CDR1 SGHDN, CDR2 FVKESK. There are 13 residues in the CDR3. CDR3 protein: CASSQDPGVEQYF. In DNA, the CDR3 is TGTGCCAGCAGCCAAGATCCGGGGGTCGAGCAGTACTTC.

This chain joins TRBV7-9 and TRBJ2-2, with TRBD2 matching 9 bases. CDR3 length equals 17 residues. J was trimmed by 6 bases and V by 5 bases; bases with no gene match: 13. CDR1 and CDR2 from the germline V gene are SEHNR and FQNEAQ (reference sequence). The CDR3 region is CASSHLGVAGVPGELFF. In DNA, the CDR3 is TGTGCCAGCAGCCATCTCGGGGTAGCGGGAGTTCCCGGGGAGCTGTTTTTT.

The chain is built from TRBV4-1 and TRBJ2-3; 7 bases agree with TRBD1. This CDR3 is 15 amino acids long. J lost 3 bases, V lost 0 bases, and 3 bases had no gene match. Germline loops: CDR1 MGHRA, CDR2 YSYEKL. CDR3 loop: CASSQELQGTDTQYF. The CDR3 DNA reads TGCGCCAGCAGCCAAGAATTACAGGGGACAGATACGCAGTATTTT.

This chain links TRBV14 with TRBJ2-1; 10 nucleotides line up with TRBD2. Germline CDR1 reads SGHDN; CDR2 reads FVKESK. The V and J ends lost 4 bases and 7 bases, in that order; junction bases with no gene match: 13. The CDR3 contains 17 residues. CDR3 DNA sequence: TGTGCCAGCAGCCTTGAATCTAGCGGGAGTCTGGATAATGAGCAGTTCTTC. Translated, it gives CASSLESSGSLDNEQFF.

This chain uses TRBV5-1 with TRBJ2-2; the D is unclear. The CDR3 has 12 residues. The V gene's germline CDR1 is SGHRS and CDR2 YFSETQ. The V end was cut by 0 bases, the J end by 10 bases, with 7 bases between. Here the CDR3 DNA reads TGCGCCAGCAGCTTGGATCGAGAGGAGCTGTTTTTT. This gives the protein CASSLDREELFF.

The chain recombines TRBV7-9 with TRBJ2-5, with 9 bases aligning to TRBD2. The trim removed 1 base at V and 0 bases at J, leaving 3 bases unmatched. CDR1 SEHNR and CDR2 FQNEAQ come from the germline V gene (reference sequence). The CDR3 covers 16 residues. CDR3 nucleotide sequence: TGTGCCAGCAGCTTAGAGCGGGGGGCGTACCAAGAGACCCAGTACTTC. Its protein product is CASSLERGAYQETQYF.

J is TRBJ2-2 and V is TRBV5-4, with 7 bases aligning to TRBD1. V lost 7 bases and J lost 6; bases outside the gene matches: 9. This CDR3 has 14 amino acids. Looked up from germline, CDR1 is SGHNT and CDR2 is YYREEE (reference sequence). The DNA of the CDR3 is TGTGCCAGCGCAAACAGGGGTAGGGCCGGGGAGCTGTTTTTT. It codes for CASANRGRAGELFF.

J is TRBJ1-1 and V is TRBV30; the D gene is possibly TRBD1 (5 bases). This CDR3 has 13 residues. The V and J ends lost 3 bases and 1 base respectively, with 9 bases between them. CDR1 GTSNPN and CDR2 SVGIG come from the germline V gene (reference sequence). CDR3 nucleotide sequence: TGTGCCTGGAGCCGGACAAAGAACACTGAAGCTTTCTTT. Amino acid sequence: CAWSRTKNTEAFF.

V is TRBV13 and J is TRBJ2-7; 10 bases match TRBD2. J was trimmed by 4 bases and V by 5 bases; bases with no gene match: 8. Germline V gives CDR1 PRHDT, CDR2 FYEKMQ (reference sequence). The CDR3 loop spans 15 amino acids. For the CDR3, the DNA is TGTGCCAGCAGCATACAGCGGGAGGGCGTTTACGAGCAGTACTTC. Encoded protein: CASSIQREGVYEQYF. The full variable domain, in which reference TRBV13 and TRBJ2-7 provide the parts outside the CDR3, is AAGVIQSPRHLIKEKRETATLKCYPIPRHDTVYWYQQGPGQDPQFLISFYEKMQSDKGSIPDRFSAQQFSDYHSELNMSSLELGDSALYFCASSIQREGVYEQYFGPGTRLTVT.

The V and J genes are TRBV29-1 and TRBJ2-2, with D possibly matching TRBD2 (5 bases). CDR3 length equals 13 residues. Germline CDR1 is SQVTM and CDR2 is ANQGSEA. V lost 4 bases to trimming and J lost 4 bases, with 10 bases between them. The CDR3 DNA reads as TGCAGCGTTGTGGACTGGGGCACCGGGGAGCTGTTTTTT. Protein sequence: CSVVDWGTGELFF.

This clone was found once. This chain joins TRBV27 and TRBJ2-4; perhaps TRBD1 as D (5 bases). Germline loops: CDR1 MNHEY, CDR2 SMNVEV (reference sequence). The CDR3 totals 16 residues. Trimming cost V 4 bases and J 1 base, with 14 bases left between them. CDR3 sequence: CASSSRGLEAKNIQYF. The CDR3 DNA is TGTGCCAGCAGTTCTAGGGGTTTGGAGGCCAAAAACATTCAGTACTTC.

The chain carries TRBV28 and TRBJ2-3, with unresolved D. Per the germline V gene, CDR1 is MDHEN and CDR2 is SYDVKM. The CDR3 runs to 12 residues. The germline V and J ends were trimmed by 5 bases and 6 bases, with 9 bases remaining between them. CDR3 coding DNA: TGTGCCAGCAGTAATTCCGGGGATACGCAGTATTTT. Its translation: CASSNSGDTQYF.

The CDR3: CALQGEGNTIYF. In nucleotides, the CDR3 is TGTGCCTTACAGGGTGAAGGAAACACCATATATTTT. V and J are TRBV30 and TRBJ1-3; D might be TRBD1 (6 bases). V lost 7 bases and J lost 4, with 11 bases in between. Germline values: CDR1 GTSNPN, CDR2 SVGIG (reference sequence). This CDR3 comprises 12 residues.

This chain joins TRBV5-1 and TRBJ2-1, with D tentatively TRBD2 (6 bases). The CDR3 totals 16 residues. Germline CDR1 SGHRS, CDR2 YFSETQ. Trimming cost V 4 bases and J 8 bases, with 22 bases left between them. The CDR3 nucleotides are TGCGCCAGCAGCGAGGGGACTGGATCGTTTATGGATGAGCAGTTCTTC. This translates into CASSEGTGSFMDEQFF.

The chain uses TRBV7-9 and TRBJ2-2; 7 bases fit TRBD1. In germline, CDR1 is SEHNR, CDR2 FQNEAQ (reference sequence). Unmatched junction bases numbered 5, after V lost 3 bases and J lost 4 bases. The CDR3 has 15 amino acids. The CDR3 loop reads CASSFTGTATGELFF. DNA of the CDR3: TGTGCCAGCAGCTTCACAGGGACAGCCACCGGGGAGCTGTTTTTT.

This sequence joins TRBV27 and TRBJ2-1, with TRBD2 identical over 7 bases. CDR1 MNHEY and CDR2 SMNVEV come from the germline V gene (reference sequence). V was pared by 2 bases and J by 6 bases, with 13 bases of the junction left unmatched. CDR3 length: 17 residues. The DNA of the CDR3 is TGTGCCAGCAGTTTAGCCCGAGGTGTGGGGGGGGTCAATGAGCAGTTCTTC. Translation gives CASSLARGVGGVNEQFF.

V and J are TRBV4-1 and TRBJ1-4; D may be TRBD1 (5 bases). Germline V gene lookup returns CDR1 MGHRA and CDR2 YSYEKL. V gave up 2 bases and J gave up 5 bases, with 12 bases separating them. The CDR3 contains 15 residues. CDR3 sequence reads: CASSQFPGENEKLFF. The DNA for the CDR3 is TGCGCCAGCAGCCAATTTCCGGGGGAGAATGAAAAACTGTTTTTT.

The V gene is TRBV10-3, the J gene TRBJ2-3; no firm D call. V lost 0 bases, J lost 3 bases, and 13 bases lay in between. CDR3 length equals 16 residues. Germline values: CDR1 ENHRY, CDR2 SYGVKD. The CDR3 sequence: CAISESIDSRTDTQYF. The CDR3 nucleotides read TGTGCCATCAGTGAGTCGATTGACTCTCGGACAGATACGCAGTATTTT.

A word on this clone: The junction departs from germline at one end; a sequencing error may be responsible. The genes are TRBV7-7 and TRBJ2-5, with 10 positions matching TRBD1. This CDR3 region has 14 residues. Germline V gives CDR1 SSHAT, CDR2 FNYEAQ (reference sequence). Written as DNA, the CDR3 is TGTGCTAGCAGCTTATTGAGGGGGACAGGGGCCCAGTACTTC. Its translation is CASSLLRGTGAQYF.

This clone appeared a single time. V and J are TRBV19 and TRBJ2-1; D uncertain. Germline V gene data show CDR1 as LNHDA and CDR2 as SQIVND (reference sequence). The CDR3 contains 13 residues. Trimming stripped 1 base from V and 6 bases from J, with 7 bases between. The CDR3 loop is CASSIVNGNEQFF. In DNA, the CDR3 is TGTGCCAGTAGTATAGTAAACGGCAATGAGCAGTTCTTC.

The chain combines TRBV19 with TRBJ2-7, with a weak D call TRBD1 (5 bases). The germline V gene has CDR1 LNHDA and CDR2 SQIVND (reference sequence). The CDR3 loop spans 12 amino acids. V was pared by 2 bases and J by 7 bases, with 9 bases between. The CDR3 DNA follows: TGTGCCAGTAGTATAACAGGCGAAGAGCAGTACTTC. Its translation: CASSITGEEQYF. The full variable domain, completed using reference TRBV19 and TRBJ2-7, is DGGITQSPKYLFRKEGQNVTLSCEQNLNHDAMYWYRQDPGQGLRLIYYSQIVNDFQKGDIAEGYSVSREKKESFPLTVTSAQKNPTAFYLCASSITGEEQYFGPGTRLTVT.

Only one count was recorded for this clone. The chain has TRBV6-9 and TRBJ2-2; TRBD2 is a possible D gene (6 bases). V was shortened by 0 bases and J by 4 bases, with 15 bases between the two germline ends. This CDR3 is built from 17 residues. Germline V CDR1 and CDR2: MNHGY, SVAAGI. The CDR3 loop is CASSYSKRLEATGELFF. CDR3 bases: TGTGCCAGCAGTTATTCGAAGAGACTAGAGGCCACCGGGGAGCTGTTTTTT.

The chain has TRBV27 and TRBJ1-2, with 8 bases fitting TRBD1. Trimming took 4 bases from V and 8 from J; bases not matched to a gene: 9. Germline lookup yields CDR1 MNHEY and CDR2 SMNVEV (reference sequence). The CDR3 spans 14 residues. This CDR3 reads CASSSGTGLRGYTF. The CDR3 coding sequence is TGTGCCAGCAGTTCCGGGACAGGTCTAAGGGGCTACACCTTC.

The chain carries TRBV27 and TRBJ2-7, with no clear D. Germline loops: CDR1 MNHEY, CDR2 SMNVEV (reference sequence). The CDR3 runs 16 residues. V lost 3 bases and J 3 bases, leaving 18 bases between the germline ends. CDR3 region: CASSFTSGLLLYEQYF. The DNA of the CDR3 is TGTGCCAGCAGTTTCACCTCAGGCCTCTTACTCTACGAGCAGTACTTC.

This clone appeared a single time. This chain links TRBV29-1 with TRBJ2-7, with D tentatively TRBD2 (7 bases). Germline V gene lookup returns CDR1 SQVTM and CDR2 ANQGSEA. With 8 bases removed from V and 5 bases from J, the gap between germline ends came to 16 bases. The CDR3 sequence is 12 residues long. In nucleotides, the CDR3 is TGCAGCATACGGGGGGCGGAGAACGAGCAGTACTTC. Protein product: CSIRGAENEQYF.

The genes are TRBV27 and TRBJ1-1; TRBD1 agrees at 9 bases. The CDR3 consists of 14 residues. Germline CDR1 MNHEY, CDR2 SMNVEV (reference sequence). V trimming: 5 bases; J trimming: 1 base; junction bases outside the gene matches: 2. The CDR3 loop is CASSRTGENTEAFF. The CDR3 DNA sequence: TGTGCCAGCAGTAGGACAGGGGAGAACACTGAAGCTTTCTTT.

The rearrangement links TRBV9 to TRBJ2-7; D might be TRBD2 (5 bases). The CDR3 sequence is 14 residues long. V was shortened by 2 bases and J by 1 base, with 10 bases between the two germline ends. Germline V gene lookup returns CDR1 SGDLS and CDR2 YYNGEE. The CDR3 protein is CASSVGGQSYEQYF. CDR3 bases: TGTGCCAGCAGCGTGGGCGGGCAGTCCTACGAGCAGTACTTC.